A selection of T cell receptor beta chains follows, all from one sample in a study of blood T cells in healthy people across ages. Each CDR3 protein is one row after TCRdb ran MiXCR on the 5' RACE reads. The sample shows approximately 690,000 distinct CDR3 sequences, around two fifths of them seen only once. The sequenced sample consisted of blood. These TCRs come from a man older than 75 in good health. The CDR3 runs from the conserved cysteine through the conserved F or W. A D gene is named only where the DNA matches it firmly. The listing skips clone size in some rows; elsewhere it reads once, few, many or a size class.

size	V	J	D	CDR3	DNA
-	TRBV7-9	TRBJ2-6	TRBD1	CASSRQATGGVLAGANVLTF	TGTGCCAGCAGCCGCCAAGCAACAGGGGGAGTGTTAGCTGGGGCCAACGTCCTGACTTTC
-	TRBV20-1	TRBJ2-5	-	CSAYPGIRGGETQYF	TGCAGTGCTTATCCCGGAATCCGAGGCGGAGAGACCCAGTACTTC
-	TRBV2	TRBJ1-2	-	CASEFLGSNDGYTF	TGTGCCAGCGAGTTCCTGGGATCGAACGATGGCTACACCTTC
-	TRBV7-6	TRBJ1-1	-	CASSLEETNTEAFF	TGTGCCAGCAGCTTAGAGGAAACAAACACTGAAGCTTTCTTT
-	TRBV20-1	TRBJ2-5	TRBD2	CSAEGGLAASYNEQYF	TGCAGTGCTGAAGGGGGACTAGCGGCTTCCTACAATGAGCAGTACTTC
-	TRBV20-1	TRBJ2-1	TRBD1	CSAPGTGRNEQFF	TGCAGTGCTCCCGGGACAGGGCGTAATGAGCAGTTCTTC
few	TRBV24-1	TRBJ2-1	TRBD2	CATSDWAGGSLSPQFF	TGTGCCACCAGTGATTGGGCTGGCGGGAGTTTATCTCCACAGTTCTTC
-	TRBV7-2	TRBJ2-3	-	CASSLRGGATGLVSQYF	TGTGCCAGCAGCTTAAGGGGGGGGGCGACTGGCCTCGTGTCGCAGTATTTT
-	TRBV13	TRBJ2-7	TRBD1	CASGLATGVSEQYF	TGTGCCAGCGGCTTAGCCACAGGGGTGTCCGAGCAGTACTTC
-	TRBV9	TRBJ2-3	TRBD2	CASSITQGSGRSDTQYF	TGTGCCAGCAGCATAACCCAGGGGAGCGGGAGATCAGATACGCAGTATTTT
-	TRBV20-1	TRBJ2-1	-	CSARDLLSYNEQFF	TGCAGTGCTAGAGACTTACTTAGCTACAATGAGCAGTTCTTC
once	TRBV6-1	TRBJ2-5	TRBD2	CASSVWTSQETQYF	TGTGCCAGCAGCGTCTGGACTAGTCAAGAGACCCAGTACTTC
-	TRBV7-2	TRBJ2-5	-	CASSYRQTSSETQYF	TGTGCCAGCAGCTACCGACAGACATCCTCAGAGACCCAGTACTTC
-	TRBV2	TRBJ2-1	TRBD1	CASGLFTGTGNNEQFF	TGTGCCAGCGGCCTATTCACCGGGACAGGGAACAATGAGCAGTTCTTC
-	TRBV20-1	TRBJ1-4	-	CSARDRGFNEKLFF	TGCAGTGCTAGAGACAGGGGTTTCAATGAAAAACTGTTTTTT
-	TRBV20-1	TRBJ2-1	-	CSARDPKKSEQFF	TGCAGTGCTAGAGACCCCAAAAAAAGTGAGCAGTTCTTC
-	TRBV29-1	TRBJ1-4	-	CSVASETEKLFF	TGCAGCGTTGCATCGGAGACCGAAAAACTGTTTTTT
few	TRBV2	TRBJ2-5	-	CASSKLASETQYF	TGTGCCAGCAGTAAACTAGCATCTGAGACCCAGTACTTC
-	TRBV4-1	TRBJ2-5	TRBD2	CASSPTIPRGAAYQETQYF	TGCGCCAGCAGCCCTACTATTCCGCGGGGGGCCGCCTACCAAGAGACCCAGTACTTC
few	TRBV2	TRBJ1-5	-	CASRSQSSNQPQHF	TGTGCCAGCAGGAGCCAGAGCAGCAATCAGCCCCAGCATTTT
few	TRBV25-1	TRBJ1-2	-	CASSDSGTANYGYTF	TGTGCCAGCAGTGATTCCGGGACGGCGAACTATGGCTACACCTTC
-	TRBV7-9	TRBJ2-5	-	CASSLTTGQETQYF	TGTGCCAGCAGCTTAACAACAGGCCAAGAGACCCAGTACTTC
-	TRBV5-1	TRBJ2-5	TRBD2	CASSRLAGDGETQYF	TGCGCCAGCAGCAGACTAGCGGGAGATGGAGAGACCCAGTACTTC
few	TRBV6-2/TRBV6-3	TRBJ2-7	-	CASSRFYEQYF	TGTGCCAGCAGTAGGTTCTACGAGCAGTACTTC
few	TRBV7-9	TRBJ2-1	-	CASSPPRSYNEQFF	TGTGCCAGCAGCCCCCCACGCTCCTACAATGAGCAGTTCTTC
-	TRBV7-3	TRBJ2-3	TRBD2	CASSLIAGDTDTQYF	TGTGCCAGCAGCTTAATAGCGGGAGATACAGATACGCAGTATTTT
-	TRBV4-3	TRBJ2-7	TRBD2	CASSQVQVRAGTYEQYF	TGCGCCAGCAGCCAAGTTCAAGTCCGAGCGGGAACCTACGAGCAGTACTTC
-	TRBV29-1	TRBJ2-7	-	CGVEGSGGTYEQYF	TGCGGCGTTGAAGGTAGCGGAGGGACCTACGAGCAGTACTTC
few	TRBV7-9	TRBJ2-7	-	CASSLVGNLGSYEQYF	TGTGCCAGCAGCTTAGTAGGGAACTTAGGCTCCTACGAGCAGTACTTC
-	TRBV29-1	TRBJ2-4	-	CSVWENIQYF	TGCAGCGTATGGGAAAACATTCAGTACTTC
-	TRBV2	TRBJ2-7	-	CASSEAAGYFSYEQYF	TGTGCCAGCAGTGAAGCGGCGGGTTACTTCTCCTACGAGCAGTACTTC
-	TRBV7-2	TRBJ1-2	TRBD1	CASSPGGTGGVGYTF	TGTGCCAGCAGCCCGGGGGGGACAGGGGGCGTTGGCTACACCTTC
once	TRBV6-2/TRBV6-3	TRBJ1-1	TRBD1	CASSPGTGRGNTEAFF	TGTGCCAGCAGTCCCGGGACAGGGAGGGGGAACACTGAGGCTTTCTTT
-	TRBV11-2	TRBJ2-1	-	CASSFNPDRSDREQFF	TGTGCCAGCAGCTTTAACCCCGACCGGAGCGATCGTGAGCAGTTCTTC
-	TRBV15	TRBJ1-4	-	CATSRELRGINEKLFF	TGTGCCACCAGCAGGGAGCTCCGGGGGATTAATGAAAAACTGTTTTTT
-	TRBV7-2	TRBJ1-2	-	CASSLYRGGYTF	TGTGCCAGCAGCTTATACAGAGGTGGCTACACCTTC
-	TRBV7-2	TRBJ2-7	-	CASSRRRLDTDEQYF	TGTGCCAGCAGCCGGCGGCGGCTAGATACGGACGAGCAGTACTTC
few	TRBV6-6	TRBJ2-7	-	CASSTNGRGQGVGEQYF	TGTGCCAGCAGTACCAACGGGAGGGGACAGGGAGTAGGAGAGCAGTACTTC
-	TRBV3-1	TRBJ2-1	-	CASRRLGYEQFF	TGTGCCAGCAGGCGTTTGGGGTATGAGCAGTTCTTC
few	TRBV7-2	TRBJ2-5	-	CASSFQIGDEQTQYF	TGTGCCAGCAGCTTTCAAATCGGGGACGAACAGACCCAGTACTTC
few	TRBV9	TRBJ2-7	-	CASSVSADAGLYEQYF	TGTGCCAGCAGCGTATCGGCCGACGCGGGTCTCTACGAGCAGTACTTC
few	TRBV7-2	TRBJ2-3	TRBD2	CASSLRSSGASTDTQYF	TGTGCCAGCAGCCTCCGGTCTAGCGGAGCTAGCACAGATACGCAGTATTTT
many	TRBV27	TRBJ1-2	-	CASSLAAGDGYTF	TGTGCCAGCAGTTTAGCGGCGGGGGACGGCTACACCTTC
few	TRBV7-2	TRBJ2-6	TRBD1	CDSSLVRIGTAFSGANVLTF	TGTGACAGCAGCTTAGTAAGGATTGGGACAGCCTTCTCTGGGGCCAACGTCCTGACTTTC
-	TRBV18	TRBJ2-5	-	CASSPPGSPETQYF	TGTGCCAGCTCACCTCCGGGGAGCCCAGAGACCCAGTACTTC
few	TRBV12-3/TRBV12-4	TRBJ1-6	-	CASSLPGVAPLHF	TGTGCCAGCAGCCTCCCGGGGGTGGCGCCCCTCCACTTT
-	TRBV6-2/TRBV6-3	TRBJ1-3	-	CASSTRRESSGNTIYF	TGTGCCAGCAGTACCCGACGGGAATCATCTGGAAACACCATATATTTT
-	TRBV4-2	TRBJ2-2	-	CASSPQQDHTGELFF	TGTGCCAGCAGCCCCCAACAGGACCACACCGGGGAGCTGTTTTTT
-	TRBV28	TRBJ2-7	TRBD2	CASSLGTSGIWEQYF	TGTGCCAGCAGTTTGGGAACTAGCGGGATCTGGGAGCAGTACTTC
-	TRBV6-1	TRBJ1-6	-	CATRQLNSPLHF	TGTGCCACCCGACAGCTCAATTCACCCCTCCACTTT
-	TRBV6-6	TRBJ1-1	-	CASRWRGDEAFF	TGTGCCAGCAGGTGGCGGGGTGATGAAGCTTTCTTT
-	TRBV20-1	TRBJ2-1	-	CSARLSDRATNEQFF	TGCAGTGCTAGATTATCAGACCGGGCGACCAATGAGCAGTTCTTC